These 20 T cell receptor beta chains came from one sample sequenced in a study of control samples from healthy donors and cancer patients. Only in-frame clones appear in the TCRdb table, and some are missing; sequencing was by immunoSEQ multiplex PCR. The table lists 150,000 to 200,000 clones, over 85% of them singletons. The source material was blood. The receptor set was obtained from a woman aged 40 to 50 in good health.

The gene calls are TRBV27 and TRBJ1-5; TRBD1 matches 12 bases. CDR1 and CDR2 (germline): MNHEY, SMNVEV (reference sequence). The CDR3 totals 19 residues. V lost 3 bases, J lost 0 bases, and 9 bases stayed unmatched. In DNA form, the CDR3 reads TGTGCCAGCAGTTTCTCCGGGACAGGGGGCTGGGGTAGCAATCAGCCCCAGCATTTT. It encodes CASSFSGTGGWGSNQPQHF.

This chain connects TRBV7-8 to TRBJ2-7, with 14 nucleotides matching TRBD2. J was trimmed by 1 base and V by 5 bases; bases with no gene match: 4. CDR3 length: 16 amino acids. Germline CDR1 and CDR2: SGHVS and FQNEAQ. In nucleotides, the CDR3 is TGTGCCAGCAGCCCCCGGACTAGCGGGGGGTCCTACGAGCAGTACTTC. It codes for CASSPRTSGGSYEQYF.

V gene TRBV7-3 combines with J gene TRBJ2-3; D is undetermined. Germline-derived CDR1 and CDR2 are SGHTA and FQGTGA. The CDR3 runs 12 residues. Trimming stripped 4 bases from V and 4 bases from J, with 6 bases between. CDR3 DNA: TGTGCCAGCAGCTCAAGCGCAGATACGCAGTATTTT. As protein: CASSSSADTQYF.

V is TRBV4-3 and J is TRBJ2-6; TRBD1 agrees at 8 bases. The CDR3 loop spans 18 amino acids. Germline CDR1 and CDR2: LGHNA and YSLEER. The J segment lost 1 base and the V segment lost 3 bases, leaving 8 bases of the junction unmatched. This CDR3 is CASSQSGTGLSGANVLTF. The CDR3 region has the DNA TGCGCCAGCAGCCAGTCCGGGACAGGTTTATCTGGGGCCAACGTCCTGACTTTC.

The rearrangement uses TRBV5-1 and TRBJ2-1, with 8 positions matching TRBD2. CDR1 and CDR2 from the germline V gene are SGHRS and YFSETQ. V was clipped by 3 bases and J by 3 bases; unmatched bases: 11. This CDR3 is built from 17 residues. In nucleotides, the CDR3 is TGCGCCAGCAGCTACACCCTGAGCGGGGGAGGCTACAATGAGCAGTTCTTC. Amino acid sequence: CASSYTLSGGGYNEQFF.

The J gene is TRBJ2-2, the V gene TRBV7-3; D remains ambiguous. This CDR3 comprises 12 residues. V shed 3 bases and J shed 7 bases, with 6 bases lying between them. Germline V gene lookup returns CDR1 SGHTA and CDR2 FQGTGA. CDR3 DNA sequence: TGTGCCAGCAGCTTTGGCGGCGGGGAGCTGTTTTTT. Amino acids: CASSFGGGELFF.

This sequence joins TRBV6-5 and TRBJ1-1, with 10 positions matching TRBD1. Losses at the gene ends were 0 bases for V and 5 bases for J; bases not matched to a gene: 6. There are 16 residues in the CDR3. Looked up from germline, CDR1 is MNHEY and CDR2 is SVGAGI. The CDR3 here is CASSYSRQGARTEAFF. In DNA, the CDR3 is TGTGCCAGCAGTTACTCCCGACAGGGGGCGAGGACTGAAGCTTTCTTT.

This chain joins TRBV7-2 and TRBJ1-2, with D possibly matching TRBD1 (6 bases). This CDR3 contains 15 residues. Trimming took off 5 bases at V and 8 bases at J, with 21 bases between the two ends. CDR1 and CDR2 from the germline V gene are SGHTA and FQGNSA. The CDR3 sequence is CASSPQSTGFGGYTF. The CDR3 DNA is TGTGCCAGCAGCCCCCAGAGTACAGGGTTTGGCGGCTACACCTTC.

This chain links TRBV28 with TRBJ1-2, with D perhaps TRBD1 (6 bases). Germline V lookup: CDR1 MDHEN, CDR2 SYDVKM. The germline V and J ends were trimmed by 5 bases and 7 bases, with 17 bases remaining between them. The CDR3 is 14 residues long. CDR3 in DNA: TGTGCCAGCAGTCCCTCGGGGGGCGAAGGTGGCTACACCTTC. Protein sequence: CASSPSGGEGGYTF.

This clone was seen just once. The chain's CDR3 is CASSFLGDAEAFF. As DNA, the CDR3 is TGTGCCAGCAGCTTTTTGGGGGACGCTGAAGCTTTCTTT. The V call is TRBV7-9, the J call TRBJ1-1; TRBD1 is a possible D gene (5 bases). CDR1 SEHNR and CDR2 FQNEAQ come from the germline V gene (reference sequence). The CDR3 has 13 amino acids. V dropped 3 bases and J dropped 6 bases, with 11 bases sitting between them.

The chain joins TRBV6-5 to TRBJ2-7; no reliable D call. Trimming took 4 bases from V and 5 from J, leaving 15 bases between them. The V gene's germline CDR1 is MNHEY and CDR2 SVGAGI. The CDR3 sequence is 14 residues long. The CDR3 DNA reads TGTGCCAGCAGTTCTTTCCGACCAGACCACGAGCAGTACTTC. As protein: CASSSFRPDHEQYF.

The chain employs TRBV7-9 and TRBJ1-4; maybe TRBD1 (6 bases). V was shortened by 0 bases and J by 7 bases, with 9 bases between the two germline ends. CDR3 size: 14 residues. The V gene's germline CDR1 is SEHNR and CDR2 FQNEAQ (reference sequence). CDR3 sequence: CASSLAGGREKLFF. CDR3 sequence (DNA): TGTGCCAGCAGCTTAGCAGGGGGTCGTGAAAAACTGTTTTTT.

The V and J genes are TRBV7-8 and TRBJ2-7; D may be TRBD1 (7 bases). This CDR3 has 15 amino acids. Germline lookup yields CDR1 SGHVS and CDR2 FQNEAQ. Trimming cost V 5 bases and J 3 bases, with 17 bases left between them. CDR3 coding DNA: TGTGCCAGCAGCCCGAGAGGAGGGGGCCTCTACGAGCAGTACTTC. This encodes CASSPRGGGLYEQYF.

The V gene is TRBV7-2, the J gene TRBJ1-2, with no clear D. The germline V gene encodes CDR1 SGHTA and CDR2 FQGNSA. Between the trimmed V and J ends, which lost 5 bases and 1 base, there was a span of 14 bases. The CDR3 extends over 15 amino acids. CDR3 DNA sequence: TGTGCCAGCAGCGCCCGGGAGCCCCGTAACTATGGCTACACCTTC. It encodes CASSAREPRNYGYTF. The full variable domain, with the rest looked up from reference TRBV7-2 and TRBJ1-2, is GAGVSQSPSNKVTEKGKDVELRCDPISGHTALYWYRQSLGQGLEFLIYFQGNSAPDKSGLPSDRFSAERTGGSVSTLTIQRTQQEDSAVYLCASSAREPRNYGYTFGSGTRLTVV.

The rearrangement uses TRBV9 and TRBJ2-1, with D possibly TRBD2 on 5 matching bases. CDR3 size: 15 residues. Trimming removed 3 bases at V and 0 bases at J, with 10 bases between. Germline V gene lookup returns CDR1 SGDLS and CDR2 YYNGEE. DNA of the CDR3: TGTGCCAGCAGCGGAGGACTCTACTCCTACAATGAGCAGTTCTTC. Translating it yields CASSGGLYSYNEQFF.

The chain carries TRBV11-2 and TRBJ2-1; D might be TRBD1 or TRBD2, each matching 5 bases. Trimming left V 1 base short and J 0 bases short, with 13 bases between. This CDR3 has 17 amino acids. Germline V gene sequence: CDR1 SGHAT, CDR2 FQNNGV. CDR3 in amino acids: CASSLGPGRLSYNEQFF. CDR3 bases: TGTGCCAGCAGCTTAGGGCCGGGACGGCTCTCCTACAATGAGCAGTTCTTC. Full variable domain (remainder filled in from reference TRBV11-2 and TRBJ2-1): EAGVAQSPRYKIIEKRQSVAFWCNPISGHATLYWYQQILGQGPKLLIQFQNNGVVDDSQLPKDRFSAERLKGVDSTLKIQPAKLEDSAVYLCASSLGPGRLSYNEQFFGPGTRLTVL.

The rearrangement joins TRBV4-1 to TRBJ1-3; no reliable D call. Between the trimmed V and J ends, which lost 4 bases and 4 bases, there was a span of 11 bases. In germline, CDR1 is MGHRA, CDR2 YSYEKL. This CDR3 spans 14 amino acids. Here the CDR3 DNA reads TGCGCCAGCAGCCCAAGGGTAAGGGGAAACACCATATATTTT. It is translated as CASSPRVRGNTIYF.

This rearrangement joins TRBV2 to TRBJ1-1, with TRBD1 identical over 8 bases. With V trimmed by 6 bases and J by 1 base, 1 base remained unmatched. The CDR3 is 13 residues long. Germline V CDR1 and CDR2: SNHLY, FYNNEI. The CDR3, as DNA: TGTGCCAGCAGGGACAGGGAGAACACTGAAGCTTTCTTT. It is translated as CASRDRENTEAFF.

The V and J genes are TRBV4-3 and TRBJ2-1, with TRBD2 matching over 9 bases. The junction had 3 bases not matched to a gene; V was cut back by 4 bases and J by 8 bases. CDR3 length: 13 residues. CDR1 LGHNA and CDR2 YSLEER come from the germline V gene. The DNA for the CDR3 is TGCGCCAGCAGCCTTAGACTAGCGGATGAGCAGTTCTTC. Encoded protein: CASSLRLADEQFF.

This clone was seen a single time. CDR3 sequence reads: CASSQDRLAGGYGYTF. As DNA, the CDR3 is TGTGCCAGCAGCCAAGATCGCCTAGCAGGGGGCTATGGCTACACCTTC. The chain carries TRBV4-2 and TRBJ1-2; 7 positions match TRBD1. Germline CDR1 is LGHNA and CDR2 is YNFKEQ. This CDR3 comprises 16 residues. The J segment lost 4 bases and the V segment lost 0 bases, leaving 8 bases of the junction unmatched.